This TCR beta chain emerged from a study of vaccination and CD4 T cells after COVID-19. Germline V CDR1 and CDR2: SEHNR, FQNEAQ (reference sequence). The CDR3 contains 15 residues. V was shortened by 5 bases and J by 2 bases, with 16 bases between the two germline ends. Treatment denoted: approximately 10-day PBMC culture with coronavirus spike peptide pools or control peptides (ViraFEST assay). Scientists ran DNA taken from cultured CD4+ T cells through the Oncomine TCR Beta short-read assay for sequencing. MiXCR, run by TCRdb on the PCR reads, gives a single entry per CDR3 protein. The table has about 14,000 distinct CDR3 sequences, approximately 49% seen once; the top ten hold about 10%. A word on this clonotype: Its antigen is not known.

The chain is built from TRBV7-9 and TRBJ2-7; the D call may be TRBD1 or TRBD2 (5 bases each). This clonotype was obtained from a human donor who had recovered from COVID-19. The input for sequencing was CD4+ T cells from blood, cultured in vitro, taken before SARS-CoV-2 vaccination. As DNA, the CDR3 is TGTGCCAGCAGCCCGGCCGGGACGGGCACCTACGAGCAGTACTTC. As protein: CASSPAGTGTYEQYF.